The 14 T cell receptor beta chains below come from one sample, sequenced in a study of patients and donors after allogeneic stem cell transplantation. TCRdb independently ran MiXCR on the RT-PCR reads; one entry per CDR3 protein. The data contain roughly 190,000 distinct CDR3 sequences, around two fifths of them singletons. The sample was blood, either unsorted or a sorted T cell fraction (not recorded which). The origin of the receptors is a human donor who was either an allogeneic HSCT recipient or a stem cell or donor lymphocyte infusion donor (not recorded which). It is not recorded whose cells these are; they may come from a transplant donor.

This clonotype turned up a few times. The chain has TRBV7-9 and TRBJ1-2; D perhaps matches TRBD1 (6 bases). The CDR3 spans 12 residues. V lost 5 bases to trimming and J lost 8 bases, with 12 bases between them. The germline V gene has CDR1 SEHNR and CDR2 FQNEAQ (reference sequence). This chain's CDR3 is CASSPAGEGYTF. The CDR3 bases are TGTGCCAGCAGCCCCGCAGGGGAAGGCTACACCTTC.

The genes are TRBV27 and TRBJ1-5; D is undetermined. This CDR3 is 13 amino acids long. Looked up from germline, CDR1 is MNHEY and CDR2 is SMNVEV (reference sequence). Trimming removed 11 bases at V and 5 bases at J, with 16 bases between. CDR3 loop: CAAALGQYQPQHF. CDR3 coding DNA: TGTGCCGCCGCCCTCGGTCAGTATCAGCCCCAGCATTTT.

This clonotype was detected only a few times. The chain uses TRBV12-3 or TRBV12-4 and TRBJ1-3; D possibly corresponds to TRBD1 (6 bases). The CDR3 runs 16 residues. V shed 2 bases and J shed 4 bases, with 15 bases lying between them. CDR3 region: CASSLRTVGLGNTIYF. The CDR3 bases are TGTGCCAGCAGTTTAAGGACAGTCGGCTTAGGAAACACCATATATTTT.

This clonotype has only a few counts. The chain combines TRBV7-9 with TRBJ1-5; possible D gene TRBD1, 6 bases. Germline CDR1 and CDR2: SEHNR and FQNEAQ (reference sequence). V was clipped by 5 bases and J by 4 bases, with 12 bases between them. The CDR3 runs to 14 residues. CDR3 bases: TGTGCCAGCAGCGCTGACAGGCCTAATCAGCCCCAGCATTTT. This codes for CASSADRPNQPQHF.

The table lists this clonotype with a few counts. The chain recombines TRBV7-9 with TRBJ2-4; 9 nucleotides align to TRBD2. Germline CDR1 and CDR2: SEHNR and FQNEAQ (reference sequence). Unmatched junction bases numbered 4, after V lost 1 base and J lost 0 bases. This CDR3 comprises 17 residues. The CDR3 protein is CASSLVAGVGAKNIQYF. DNA for the CDR3: TGTGCCAGCAGCTTAGTAGCGGGAGTCGGAGCCAAAAACATTCAGTACTTC.

The chain combines TRBV4-3 with TRBJ2-3, with TRBD2 as a possible D gene (6 bases). V was shortened by 0 bases and J by 1 base, with 11 bases between the two germline ends. Looked up from germline, CDR1 is LGHNA and CDR2 is YSLEER. The CDR3 sequence is 16 residues long. CDR3 in amino acids: CASSQEGTLGTDTQYF. The DNA for the CDR3 is TGCGCCAGCAGCCAAGAGGGGACTCTCGGCACAGATACGCAGTATTTT.

The chain couples TRBV7-9 to TRBJ1-4; D not resolved. The CDR3 totals 14 residues. Trimming took 3 bases from V and 8 from J, leaving 13 bases between them. CDR1 and CDR2 from the germline V gene are SEHNR and FQNEAQ (reference sequence). The CDR3 DNA is TGTGCCAGCAGCTTCTCTAGAGGCTTCGAAAAACTGTTTTTT. This codes for CASSFSRGFEKLFF.

The chain is built from TRBV20-1 and TRBJ2-1; no reliable D call. CDR1 and CDR2 (germline): DFQATT, SNEGSKA (reference sequence). V shed 7 bases and J shed 0 bases, with 13 bases lying between them. There are 14 residues in the CDR3. The CDR3 DNA sequence: TGCAGTGTTGTACGAATCCCCTCCTACAATGAGCAGTTCTTC. Its translation is CSVVRIPSYNEQFF.

The chain uses TRBV7-2 and TRBJ1-2, with D possibly being TRBD1 (6 bases). Germline V CDR1 and CDR2: SGHTA, FQGNSA. The CDR3 runs to 16 residues. Between the trimmed V and J ends, which lost 5 bases and 3 bases, there was a span of 19 bases. The CDR3 nucleotides are TGTGCCAGCAGCCCCCCGCCCTACAGGGATGACTATGGCTACACCTTC. Translation: CASSPPPYRDDYGYTF.

This chain uses TRBV9 with TRBJ1-5; 8 bases are a match to TRBD1. The V and J ends lost 0 bases and 5 bases, in that order; junction bases with no gene match: 4. Germline V gives CDR1 SGDLS, CDR2 YYNGEE. The CDR3 is 15 residues long. Here the CDR3 reads CASSVGGQGDQPQHF. CDR3 in DNA: TGTGCCAGCAGCGTAGGAGGACAGGGCGATCAGCCCCAGCATTTT.

The rearrangement links TRBV2 to TRBJ2-4; D remains ambiguous. V shed 2 bases and J shed 7 bases, with 12 bases lying between them. The CDR3 runs 14 residues. The V gene's germline CDR1 is SNHLY and CDR2 FYNNEI. The CDR3 nucleotides are TGTGCCAGCAGTGAACAGCTCACATTTAACATTCAGTACTTC. The encoded protein is CASSEQLTFNIQYF. Complete variable domain (other parts from reference TRBV2 and TRBJ2-4): EPEVTQTPSHQVTQMGQEVILRCVPISNHLYFYWYRQILGQKVEFLVSFYNNEISEKSEIFDDQFSVERPDGSNFTLKIRSTKLEDSAMYFCASSEQLTFNIQYFGAGTRLSVL.

The CDR3 reads CASSFPEAPYEQYF. The CDR3 nucleotides read TGTGCCAGCAGCTTCCCGGAGGCCCCCTACGAGCAGTACTTC. This chain uses TRBV13 with TRBJ2-7; possible D gene TRBD2, 5 bases. V shed 3 bases and J shed 2 bases, with 11 bases lying between them. The CDR3 length is 14 residues. Germline lookup yields CDR1 PRHDT and CDR2 FYEKMQ (reference sequence).

The table lists this clonotype with a few counts. The chain links TRBV7-2 to TRBJ1-6, with TRBD1 matching over 9 bases. From germline, CDR1 is SGHTA and CDR2 FQGNSA. CDR3 size: 15 residues. Losses at the gene ends were 5 bases for V and 6 bases for J; bases not matched to a gene: 5. CDR3 amino acids: CASSVQQGANSPLHF. DNA of the CDR3: TGTGCCAGCAGCGTACAACAGGGGGCTAATTCACCCCTCCACTTT.

This rearrangement joins TRBV28 to TRBJ1-5; D ambiguous. This CDR3 comprises 16 residues. Germline V gives CDR1 MDHEN, CDR2 SYDVKM. Between the trimmed V and J ends, which lost 5 bases and 5 bases, there was a span of 19 bases. Here the CDR3 DNA reads TGTGCCAGCAGTGCCCTCGGATCTTCGAACGATCAGCCCCAGCATTTT. It specifies CASSALGSSNDQPQHF.